This T cell receptor (beta chain) is drawn from a study of human T cells and chemical hapten exposure. Across the whole study: Subjects had 2% DPC placed on about 2 cm by about 2 cm of upper inner arm skin for sensitization. The study, taken as a whole, reports: Against controls, expanded TCRs gave rise to significantly more large CDR3 similarity clusters.

As for time point: pre-sensitization, week 0. Specified treatment: therapeutic diphenylcyclopropenone sensitization with weekly scalp DPC. In regard to this clonotype: Its antigen is not identified.

TCRdb itself ran the RACE reads through MiXCR, one entry per CDR3 protein. The data hold around 260,000 distinct CDR3 sequences, with approximately 8.4% observed a single time. V lost 6 bases to trimming and J lost 3 bases; unmatched junction nucleotides: 3. The CDR3 is 13 residues long. The source of this sequence is a woman aged 35 to 49 with alopecia areata. Some clones in this sample may be carry-over from other donors' samples. This sequence joins TRBV12-3 or TRBV12-4 and TRBJ1-1; 8 nucleotides agree with TRBD1. Sequencing used whole blood, obtained in connection with sensitization to the hapten diphenylcyclopropenone (DPC). CDR3 sequence (DNA): TGTGCCAGCAGGGACAGGGAATACACTGAAGCTTTCTTT. This encodes CASRDREYTEAFF.